This TCR beta chain stems from a study of T cells in localized non-small cell lung cancer. Broader study findings: Patients showing higher blood T cell density tended to see longer overall survival. Of the tissues analyzed, uninvolved adjacent lung showed maximal T cell clonality, greater than tumor.

This table comes from immunoSEQ multiplex PCR, and its TCRdb copy is limited to in-frame clones, with some not included. The sample lists about 800 clones; roughly 18% were seen once. V was cut by 3 bases and J by 2 bases, with 10 bases left in between. The germline V gene encodes CDR1 MDHEN and CDR2 SYDVKM. This CDR3 comprises 14 residues. Concerning this clone: No antigen is known for it.

The specimen was normal lung tissue next to the tumor, collected before any cancer treatment. The chain couples TRBV28 to TRBJ1-1, with D perhaps TRBD1 (5 bases). The clonotype was recovered from a female donor at least 60 years old with stage I lung adenocarcinoma. CDR3: CASSFHRSNTEAFF. The CDR3 DNA sequence: TGTGCCAGCAGTTTTCACAGGTCCAACACTGAAGCTTTCTTT.